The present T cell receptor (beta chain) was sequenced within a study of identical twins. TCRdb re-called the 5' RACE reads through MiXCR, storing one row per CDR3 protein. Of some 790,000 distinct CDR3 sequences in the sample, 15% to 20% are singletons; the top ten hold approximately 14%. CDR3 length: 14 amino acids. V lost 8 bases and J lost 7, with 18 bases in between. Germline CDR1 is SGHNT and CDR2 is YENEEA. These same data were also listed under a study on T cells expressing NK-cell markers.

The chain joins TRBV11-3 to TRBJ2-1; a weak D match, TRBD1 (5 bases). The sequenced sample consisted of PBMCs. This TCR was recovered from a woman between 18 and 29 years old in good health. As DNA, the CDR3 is TGTGCCAGCTCACGTGGACAAAATAGGAATGAGCAGTTCTTC. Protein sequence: CASSRGQNRNEQFF.